Each of the 18 T cell receptor beta chains below was sequenced from the same sample in a study of blood T cell repertoires in COVID-19. TCRdb keeps only in-frame clones here, not all; method: immunoSEQ multiplex PCR. The sample yields over 200,000 clones, around nine tenths seen once. The specimen sequenced was peripheral blood. The origin of the receptors is a man aged 60 to 75 who had recovered from COVID-19.

This chain joins TRBV5-1 and TRBJ1-4; possible D gene TRBD1, 5 bases. The CDR3 consists of 16 residues. Germline V gene data show CDR1 as SGHRS and CDR2 as YFSETQ. V was cut by 0 bases and J by 5 bases, with 14 bases left in between. For the CDR3, the DNA is TGCGCCAGCAGCTTGGTCTCGGTGACAGCGAATGAAAAACTGTTTTTT. Its translation is CASSLVSVTANEKLFF.

The chain couples TRBV7-6 to TRBJ1-1; TRBD1 aligns across 9 bases. This CDR3 spans 16 amino acids. Germline CDR1 and CDR2: SGHVS and FNYEAQ. Trimming took 2 bases from V and 0 from J; bases not matched to a gene: 4. The CDR3, as DNA: TGTGCCAGCAGCTTAAGACAGGGGGTTTTGAACACTGAAGCTTTCTTT. Translating it yields CASSLRQGVLNTEAFF. Drawing the rest from reference TRBV7-6 and TRBJ1-1, the complete variable domain is GAGVSQSPRYKVTKRGQDVALRCDPISGHVSLYWYRQALGQGPEFLTYFNYEAQQDKSGLPNDRFSAERPEGSISTLTIQRTEQRDSAMYRCASSLRQGVLNTEAFFGQGTRLTVV.

This chain uses TRBV6-6 with TRBJ1-4, with 7 positions matching TRBD1. J lost 12 bases, V lost 2 bases, and 9 bases had no gene match. The germline CDR1 and CDR2 sequences are MNHNY and SVGAGI (reference sequence). This CDR3 has 14 residues. The DNA of the CDR3 is TGTGCCAGCAGTTACGGGACAGCCAGCGAAGAACTGTTTTTT. Amino acids: CASSYGTASEELFF.

The chain employs TRBV12-3 or TRBV12-4 and TRBJ1-2; D call uncertain. Trimming left V 6 bases short and J 4 bases short, with 6 bases between. The CDR3 is 11 residues long. The CDR3 is CASRGFYGYTF. The CDR3 coding sequence is TGTGCCAGCAGGGGCTTCTATGGCTACACCTTC.

The DNA for the CDR3 is TGTGCCAGCAGTAGACGAGGACAGGGGCGAAATTCACCCCTCCACTTT. As protein: CASSRRGQGRNSPLHF. The chain recombines TRBV2 with TRBJ1-6, with 9 bases matching TRBD1. Germline V gene sequence: CDR1 SNHLY, CDR2 FYNNEI. The length of the CDR3 is 16 residues. J lost 7 bases, V lost 5 bases, and 9 bases had no gene match.

This chain joins TRBV18 and TRBJ2-7; TRBD2 agrees at 7 bases. V lost 3 bases to trimming and J lost 1 base; unmatched junction nucleotides: 6. The CDR3 runs 15 residues. Looked up from germline, CDR1 is KGHSH and CDR2 is LQKENI. The CDR3: CASSPRGSGSYEQYF. As DNA, the CDR3 is TGTGCCAGCTCACCGCGCGGGAGTGGTTCCTACGAGCAGTACTTC. The full variable domain, in which reference TRBV18 and TRBJ2-7 provide the parts outside the CDR3, is NAGVMQNPRHLVRRRGQEARLRCSPMKGHSHVYWYRQLPEEGLKFMVYLQKENIIDESGMPKERFSAEFPKEGPSILRIQQVVRGDSAAYFCASSPRGSGSYEQYFGPGTRLTVT.

The chain employs TRBV18 and TRBJ2-5; 8 nucleotides match TRBD1. CDR3 length: 15 residues. Germline loops: CDR1 KGHSH, CDR2 LQKENI. V was clipped by 6 bases and J by 3 bases; unmatched bases: 9. The CDR3, as DNA: TGTGCCAGCTCCATATATATGGACAGGGAAGAGACCCAGTACTTC. This translates into CASSIYMDREETQYF.

The J gene is TRBJ2-1, the V gene TRBV9; 10 bases agree with TRBD1. Trimming at V came to 3 bases and at J to 5 bases, leaving 8 bases not matched to a gene. CDR1 is SGDLS and CDR2 is YYNGEE in the germline V gene. The CDR3 runs to 16 residues. The CDR3 nucleotides are TGTGCCAGCAGCGAAAGACAGGGGGCGCGGGACAATGAGCAGTTCTTC. Protein sequence: CASSERQGARDNEQFF.

CDR3 residues: CASRTSGTGGVLSNQPQHF. The CDR3 nucleotides read TGTGCCAGCAGGACTTCCGGGACAGGGGGCGTTTTGAGCAATCAGCCCCAGCATTTT. The rearrangement links TRBV27 to TRBJ1-5, with TRBD1 identical over 12 bases. J gave up 1 base and V 6 bases, and 13 bases lay outside the gene matches. The CDR3 totals 19 residues. In germline, CDR1 is MNHEY, CDR2 SMNVEV (reference sequence).

V and J are TRBV19 and TRBJ1-4; D not certain. Germline V gives CDR1 LNHDA, CDR2 SQIVND (reference sequence). The CDR3 is 14 amino acids. V shed 7 bases and J shed 4 bases, with 13 bases lying between them. CDR3 sequence (DNA): TGTGCCAGTACCGATGCCCAGGATAATGAAAAACTGTTTTTT. This gives the protein CASTDAQDNEKLFF.

The chain combines TRBV4-2 with TRBJ1-6; D unclear. The CDR3 is made up of 14 amino acids. Germline loops: CDR1 LGHNA, CDR2 YNFKEQ. Trimming stripped 0 bases from V and 12 bases from J, with 12 bases between. CDR3: CASSQDTQVRPLHF. CDR3 bases: TGTGCCAGCAGCCAAGATACCCAGGTTAGACCCCTCCACTTT.

The rearrangement uses TRBV24-1 and TRBJ1-5; 7 bases are a match to TRBD1. V lost 4 bases to trimming and J lost 7 bases; unmatched junction nucleotides: 9. The CDR3 runs to 15 residues. The V gene's germline CDR1 is KGHDR and CDR2 SFDVKD. CDR3 protein: CATSDPTGMGQPQHF. The CDR3 nucleotides read TGTGCCACCAGTGACCCGACAGGGATGGGACAGCCCCAGCATTTT.

The V and J genes are TRBV3-1 (or the pseudogene TRBV3-2) and TRBJ2-1; D is possibly TRBD2 (6 bases). With 4 bases removed from V and 10 bases from J, the gap between germline ends came to 8 bases. The CDR3 spans 11 residues. CDR1 is LGHDT, CDR2 YNNKEL, per germline (reference sequence). In DNA, the CDR3 is TGTGCCAGCAGCCGAGGGAGGGAGCAGTTCTTC. Translation: CASSRGREQFF.

The chain combines TRBV7-2 with TRBJ2-7; D unclear. Germline lookup yields CDR1 SGHTA and CDR2 FQGNSA. This CDR3 has 11 amino acids. Trimming left V 5 bases short and J 3 bases short, with 5 bases between. The CDR3 nucleotides are TGTGCCAGCAGCCGCGACTACGAGCAGTACTTC. Protein: CASSRDYEQYF.

The V call is TRBV7-9, the J call TRBJ2-3; D is unresolved. Trimming took 3 bases from V and 4 from J, leaving 2 bases between them. Germline lookup yields CDR1 SEHNR and CDR2 FQNEAQ (reference sequence). The CDR3 contains 11 residues. The CDR3: CASSFSDTQYF. CDR3 DNA sequence: TGTGCCAGCAGCTTCTCAGATACGCAGTATTTT.

The V call is TRBV30, the J call TRBJ2-4; 7 bases map to TRBD2. Germline lookup yields CDR1 GTSNPN and CDR2 SVGIG (reference sequence). There are 12 residues in the CDR3. Losses at the gene ends were 3 bases for V and 11 bases for J; bases not matched to a gene: 7. The CDR3 loop is CAWRGRDEVQYF. Written as DNA, the CDR3 is TGTGCCTGGAGGGGGAGGGACGAGGTTCAGTACTTC.

This clone was picked up one time. The chain combines TRBV6-5 with TRBJ1-4; unclear D gene. V was clipped by 0 bases and J by 8 bases, with 13 bases between them. This CDR3 is built from 15 residues. Looked up from germline, CDR1 is MNHEY and CDR2 is SVGAGI. CDR3 sequence reads: CASSYSRGGGEKLFF. The CDR3 DNA is TGTGCCAGCAGTTACTCGCGGGGTGGCGGGGAAAAACTGTTTTTT.

The chain is built from TRBV5-1 and TRBJ2-5, with D tentatively TRBD2 (6 bases). CDR1 SGHRS and CDR2 YFSETQ come from the germline V gene. Trimming left V 7 bases short and J 2 bases short, with 15 bases between. The CDR3 totals 14 residues. This chain's CDR3 is CASREQVGQETQYF. The CDR3 nucleotides read TGCGCCAGCCGGGAGCAGGTGGGGCAAGAGACCCAGTACTTC.